Sequencing of this T cell receptor beta chain was carried out in a study of T-cell reconstitution after alpha-beta-depleted transplantation in children. Study results and limitations: Reportedly, only several hundred clones from non-depleted graft cells drove alpha-beta T-cell counts at about two months.

Preparing the TCRbeta library involved the use of unique molecular identifiers. TCRdb fed the PCR reads into MiXCR, producing one record per CDR3 protein. The table includes about 980,000 distinct CDR3 sequences, about 29% detected once. For this clonotype: Its antigen is currently unknown.

The sequence came from a boy under two years old who had a stem cell transplant for SCID, so the T cells may come from the graft donor. Sequencing was performed on PBMCs, mostly from graft donor cells, taken 360 days after TCRalphabeta/CD19-depleted stem cell transplant.

The CDR3 region is CASSLESARVSGANVLTF. CDR3 nucleotides: TGTGCCAGCAGCTTAGAATCGGCAAGGGTCTCTGGGGCCAACGTCCTGACTTTC. The rearrangement uses TRBV11-2 and TRBJ2-6; unclear D gene. V shed 0 bases and J shed 0 bases, with 12 bases lying between them. This CDR3 is 18 amino acids long. From germline, CDR1 is SGHAT and CDR2 FQNNGV.